These 27 T cell receptor beta chains originate from one sample sequenced in a study of early T cells in non-severe SARS-CoV-2 infection. Via MiXCR, TCRdb re-called the 5' RACE reads, giving one row per CDR3 protein. Here the sample spans more than 55,000 distinct CDR3 sequences, 8.5% to 10% being singletons. Sequencing was performed on whole blood. The receptors stem from an adult who was a healthcare worker with PCR-confirmed SARS-CoV-2 infection or an uninfected control (not recorded which).

The J gene is TRBJ2-7, the V gene TRBV7-8; D uncertain. CDR3 length: 14 residues. Trimming left V 5 bases short and J 2 bases short, with 13 bases between. Germline V lookup: CDR1 SGHVS, CDR2 FQNEAQ. CDR3 DNA sequence: TGTGCCAGCAGCCCCCCCTACGATCCCTACGAGCAGTACTTC. This encodes CASSPPYDPYEQYF. The whole variable domain, remainder taken from reference TRBV7-8 and TRBJ2-7, is GAGVSQSPRYKVAKRGQDVALRCDPISGHVSLFWYQQALGQGPEFLTYFQNEAQLDKSGLPSDRFFAERPEGSVSTLKIQRTQQEDSAVYLCASSPPYDPYEQYFGPGTRLTVT.

V is TRBV29-1 and J is TRBJ1-4, with 7 bases fitting TRBD1. This CDR3 spans 13 amino acids. V trimming: 6 bases; J trimming: 5 bases; junction bases outside the gene matches: 6. CDR1 and CDR2 from the germline V gene are SQVTM and ANQGSEA. CDR3 bases: TGCAGCGTGGGTACAGGGGTGAATGAAAAACTGTTTTTT. Protein product: CSVGTGVNEKLFF.

V usage is TRBV5-6 and J usage is TRBJ2-5, with 8 bases identical to TRBD1. Trimming cost V 6 bases and J 5 bases; bases outside gene matches: 9. Germline assignment: CDR1 SGHDT and CDR2 YYEEEE. CDR3 size: 14 residues. The CDR3 DNA is TGTGCCAGCACCACGGCAGGGGGCCTTGAGACCCAGTACTTC. Residues: CASTTAGGLETQYF.

The sample holds one count of this clonotype. V and J are TRBV6-2 or TRBV6-3 and TRBJ2-7, with 8 bases fitting TRBD2. Germline trimming cut 0 bases from V and 2 bases from J; bases unmatched to any gene: 6. This CDR3 is 16 amino acids long. CDR1 is MNHEY and CDR2 is SVGEGT in the germline V gene. The CDR3 DNA is TGTGCCAGCAGTTACTCGATACTAGCGGCCCCCTACGAGCAGTACTTC. Translated: CASSYSILAAPYEQYF.

This clonotype was found a few times. This chain uses TRBV28 with TRBJ1-1, with TRBD1 matching 8 bases. The germline V gene has CDR1 MDHEN and CDR2 SYDVKM. The CDR3 spans 15 residues. The V and J ends lost 10 bases and 2 bases, in that order; junction bases with no gene match: 12. DNA for the CDR3: TGTGCCACCCACCCCTGGACAGGGACCAACACTGAAGCTTTCTTT. Its translation is CATHPWTGTNTEAFF. The full variable domain, completed using reference TRBV28 and TRBJ1-1, is DVKVTQSSRYLVKRTGEKVFLECVQDMDHENMFWYRQDPGLGLRLIYFSYDVKMKEKGDIPEGYSVSREKKERFSLILESASTNQTSMYLCATHPWTGTNTEAFFGQGTRLTVV.

The rearrangement joins TRBV28 to TRBJ2-7; D call uncertain. The CDR3 loop spans 11 amino acids. Trimming took off 5 bases at V and 5 bases at J, with 7 bases between the two ends. Germline V CDR1 and CDR2: MDHEN, SYDVKM. CDR3 DNA sequence: TGTGCCAGCAGTCGTAGGGACGAGCAGTACTTC. Protein sequence: CASSRRDEQYF.

The gene calls are TRBV5-1 and TRBJ2-7; D might be TRBD2 (6 bases). Germline V gene lookup returns CDR1 SGHRS and CDR2 YFSETQ. The CDR3 is 13 amino acids. Trimming took off 2 bases at V and 2 bases at J, with 8 bases between the two ends. The CDR3 here is CASSFGEAYEQYF. CDR3 coding DNA: TGCGCCAGCAGCTTTGGGGAGGCCTACGAGCAGTACTTC.

This clonotype has just a few counts. The chain joins TRBV28 to TRBJ2-5, with a weak D call TRBD1 (8 bases). Trimming pared 3 bases from V and 14 bases from J, leaving 16 bases between. This CDR3 has 12 residues. Germline values: CDR1 MDHEN, CDR2 SYDVKM. CDR3 DNA: TGTGCCAGCAGTTTTGTGAGCGGGACAGGATACTTC. Translation: CASSFVSGTGYF.

This clonotype occurred a few times. This chain connects TRBV27 to TRBJ1-2; TRBD1 might be the D (5 bases). V shed 3 bases and J shed 4 bases, with 9 bases lying between them. The length of the CDR3 is 13 residues. In germline, CDR1 is MNHEY, CDR2 SMNVEV (reference sequence). The DNA for the CDR3 is TGTGCCAGCAGTTTCCAGGGAGGCTATGGCTACACCTTC. It is translated as CASSFQGGYGYTF.

In its sample, this clonotype was seen many times. This chain connects TRBV3-1 to TRBJ1-6, with TRBD1 identical over 8 bases. The V and J ends lost 3 bases and 8 bases, in that order; junction bases with no gene match: 9. This CDR3 is built from 16 residues. Germline loops: CDR1 LGHDT, CDR2 YNNKEL (reference sequence). For the CDR3, the DNA is TGTGCCAGCAGCCAGGGCCTACAGGGGGTAGATTCACCCCTCCACTTT. Translation gives CASSQGLQGVDSPLHF.

The chain is built from TRBV29-1 and TRBJ2-1; TRBD1 agrees at 10 bases. Germline V gene data show CDR1 as SQVTM and CDR2 as ANQGSEA. The CDR3 runs to 12 residues. The trim removed 7 bases at V and 5 bases at J, leaving 2 bases unmatched. The CDR3 spells CSAGQGDNEQFF. In DNA form, the CDR3 reads TGCAGCGCTGGACAGGGGGACAATGAGCAGTTCTTC.

This clonotype was detected ten times or more. The gene calls are TRBV6-6 and TRBJ2-7; D is ambiguous. Trimming shortened V by 0 bases and J by 5 bases, and 8 bases separated the two germline ends. The CDR3 is 13 amino acids. CDR1 MNHNY and CDR2 SVGAGI come from the germline V gene (reference sequence). CDR3 region: CASSYSNGDEQYF. The DNA of the CDR3 is TGTGCCAGCAGTTACTCGAATGGGGACGAGCAGTACTTC.

This clonotype was seen a few times. The rearrangement uses TRBV5-1 and TRBJ2-5, with D unresolved. Trimming removed 0 bases at V and 3 bases at J, with 6 bases between. The germline CDR1 and CDR2 sequences are SGHRS and YFSETQ. This CDR3 comprises 13 residues. The CDR3, as DNA: TGCGCCAGCAGCTTGGTAGGAAAAGAGACCCAGTACTTC. This codes for CASSLVGKETQYF.

This clonotype was picked up many times. The chain joins TRBV27 to TRBJ2-1, with TRBD2 matching 13 bases. Per germline, CDR1 MNHEY and CDR2 SMNVEV (reference sequence). V was pared by 7 bases and J by 9 bases, with 9 bases of the junction left unmatched. The CDR3 sequence is 15 residues long. The CDR3 is CASTIGLAGVSEQFF. CDR3 nucleotides: TGTGCCAGCACCATCGGACTAGCGGGAGTTTCTGAGCAGTTCTTC.

This clonotype was observed many times. The gene calls are TRBV20-1 and TRBJ2-5; D uncertain. The germline V gene encodes CDR1 DFQATT and CDR2 SNEGSKA (reference sequence). The germline V and J ends were trimmed by 3 bases and 5 bases, with 4 bases remaining between them. CDR3 size: 10 residues. The CDR3 DNA sequence: TGCAGTGCTAGTTCTGAGACCCAGTACTTC. It codes for CSASSETQYF.

This clonotype was seen a handful of times. V is TRBV6-6 and J is TRBJ2-4; D perhaps matches TRBD1 (6 bases). The CDR3 covers 15 residues. Trimming took 6 bases from V and 3 from J, leaving 15 bases between them. Germline V CDR1 and CDR2: MNHNY, SVGAGI (reference sequence). The chain's CDR3 is CASSNPGQFKNIQYF. The CDR3 coding sequence is TGTGCCAGCAGCAACCCCGGACAGTTCAAAAACATTCAGTACTTC.

This clonotype appeared many times. Mismatch with germline at one junction end may stem from a read error. The V gene is TRBV4-3, the J gene TRBJ2-1; 16 nucleotides align to TRBD2. Germline V gives CDR1 LGHNA, CDR2 YSLEER. The CDR3 sequence is 21 residues long. The CDR3 spells CASSPYLSGTSGRASHNEQFF. CDR3 in DNA: TGCGCCAGCAGCCCATACCTCTCCGGGACTAGCGGGAGGGCCTCCCACAATGAGCAGTTCTTC.

This clonotype showed up many times. CDR3 sequence reads: CASSRGGANEKLFF. For the CDR3, the DNA is TGTGCCAGCAGTCGGGGGGGAGCTAATGAAAAACTGTTTTTT. The V and J genes are TRBV5-4 and TRBJ1-4, with a weak D call TRBD1 (5 bases). Per the germline V gene, CDR1 is SGHNT and CDR2 is YYREEE (reference sequence). Trimming cost V 5 bases and J 3 bases, with 11 bases left between them. CDR3 length equals 14 residues. The variable domain in full, with the rest retrieved from reference TRBV5-4 and TRBJ1-4, is ETGVTQSPTHLIKTRGQQVTLRCSSQSGHNTVSWYQQALGQGPQFIFQYYREEENGRGNFPPRFSGLQFPNYSSELNVNALELDDSALYLCASSRGGANEKLFFGSGTQLSVL.

This chain joins TRBV28 and TRBJ2-7; possible D gene TRBD1, 6 bases. V was clipped by 2 bases and J by 7 bases, with 9 bases between them. The CDR3 consists of 12 residues. Looked up from germline, CDR1 is MDHEN and CDR2 is SYDVKM. In nucleotides, the CDR3 is TGTGCCAGCAGTTTACCCCAGGGGGAGCAGTACTTC. This sequence encodes CASSLPQGEQYF.

This chain links TRBV7-9 with TRBJ1-6; the D gene is possibly TRBD1 (5 bases). Germline assignment: CDR1 SEHNR and CDR2 FQNEAQ (reference sequence). Trimming took 1 base from V and 7 from J, leaving 11 bases between them. This CDR3 region has 15 residues. The CDR3 DNA sequence: TGTGCCAGCAGCTTAGGGGCGGCAGGGAATTCACCCCTCCACTTT. Amino acids: CASSLGAAGNSPLHF. Using reference TRBV7-9 and TRBJ1-6 for the parts outside the CDR3, the full variable domain is DTGVSQNPRHKITKRGQNVTFRCDPISEHNRLYWYRQTLGQGPEFLTYFQNEAQLEKSRLLSDRFSAERPKGSFSTLEIQRTEQGDSAMYLCASSLGAAGNSPLHFGNGTRLTVT.

This clonotype was counted at least ten times. The chain has TRBV28 and TRBJ2-4; no reliable D call. CDR1 is MDHEN and CDR2 is SYDVKM in the germline V gene. Between the trimmed V and J ends, which lost 5 bases and 1 base, there was a span of 12 bases. The CDR3 totals 15 residues. This chain's CDR3 is CASSPGVGAKNIQYF. The CDR3 DNA is TGTGCCAGCAGTCCTGGGGTGGGGGCCAAAAACATTCAGTACTTC. The full variable domain, in which reference TRBV28 and TRBJ2-4 provide the parts outside the CDR3, is DVKVTQSSRYLVKRTGEKVFLECVQDMDHENMFWYRQDPGLGLRLIYFSYDVKMKEKGDIPEGYSVSREKKERFSLILESASTNQTSMYLCASSPGVGAKNIQYFGAGTRLSVL.

This clonotype was counted ten times or more. The chain couples TRBV6-2 or TRBV6-3 to TRBJ2-1; the match to TRBD2 covers 7 bases. CDR1 is MNHEY, CDR2 SVGEGT, per germline. This CDR3 has 13 residues. Losses at the gene ends were 8 bases for V and 7 bases for J; bases not matched to a gene: 8. The CDR3 loop reads CASWAGVGNEQFF. For the CDR3, the DNA is TGTGCCAGCTGGGCGGGAGTGGGGAATGAGCAGTTCTTC.

This clonotype has only a few counts. This sequence joins TRBV6-5 and TRBJ2-2; D is unclear. The CDR3 loop spans 13 amino acids. The germline CDR1 and CDR2 sequences are MNHEY and SVGAGI. V was pared by 6 bases and J by 6 bases, with 11 bases between. CDR3: CASRALAPGELFF. Written as DNA, the CDR3 is TGTGCCAGCAGAGCGTTAGCCCCCGGGGAGCTGTTTTTT.

This clonotype was seen at least ten times. V and J are TRBV12-3 or TRBV12-4 and TRBJ1-6; TRBD1 might be the D (6 bases). V gave up 6 bases and J gave up 6 bases, with 15 bases separating them. The CDR3 is made up of 15 amino acids. The CDR3 coding sequence is TGTGCCAGCAGCCAATGGGGGGACATTAATTCACCCCTCCACTTT. As protein: CASSQWGDINSPLHF.

This clonotype was detected many times. This sequence joins TRBV28 and TRBJ1-4; 7 bases align to TRBD1. Germline V gene lookup returns CDR1 MDHEN and CDR2 SYDVKM. There are 16 residues in the CDR3. J gave up 8 bases and V 3 bases, and 12 bases lay outside the gene matches. The CDR3 nucleotides read TGTGCCAGCAGTTTGGTTCTACGACAGGGAGGGGAAAAACTGTTTTTT. Its translation: CASSLVLRQGGEKLFF.

The sample holds many counts of this clonotype. This chain links TRBV18 with TRBJ2-7, with 9 bases lining up with TRBD1. The CDR3 is made up of 14 amino acids. Trimming at V came to 3 bases and at J to 3 bases, leaving 3 bases not matched to a gene. Germline lookup yields CDR1 KGHSH and CDR2 LQKENI. The CDR3 sequence is CASSPGTGYYEQYF. CDR3 in DNA: TGTGCCAGCTCACCCGGGACAGGGTACTACGAGCAGTACTTC.

At least ten counts were recorded for this clonotype. V is TRBV5-5 and J is TRBJ1-6; D may be TRBD1 (5 bases). The germline gives CDR1 SGHKS, CDR2 YYEKEE (reference sequence). The CDR3 is made up of 15 amino acids. Between the trimmed V and J ends, which lost 0 bases and 6 bases, there was a span of 10 bases. CDR3 DNA sequence: TGTGCCAGCAGCTTGGAGGGGCAGGGTAATTCACCCCTCCACTTT. The encoded protein is CASSLEGQGNSPLHF. The entire variable domain, with the rest obtained from reference TRBV5-5 and TRBJ1-6, is as follows: DAGVTQSPTHLIKTRGQQVTLRCSPISGHKSVSWYQQVLGQGPQFIFQYYEKEERGRGNFPDRFSARQFPNYSSELNVNALLLGDSALYLCASSLEGQGNSPLHFGNGTRLTVT.